These T cell receptor beta chains were read from a single sample in a study of T cells in Graves' hyperthyroidism and ophthalmopathy. TCRdb used MiXCR to reprocess the multiplex PCR reads, holding one entry per CDR3 protein. The repertoire holds approximately 98,000 distinct CDR3 sequences, with around 40% as singletons. Sequenced input: peripheral blood or thyroid tissue (not recorded which). The receptors shown here come from a woman under 40 with Graves' hyperthyroidism. Both conserved end residues are part of each CDR3. D genes are given only for firm matches. Part of the rows lack a size; the others show once, few, many or a class for expanded clones.

d_call,cdr3_length,clone_size,j_call,v_call,cdr3_aa,cdr3_nt
TRBD1,13,-,TRBJ1-1,TRBV29-1,CSCRTGVNTEAFF,TGCAGCTGCCGGACAGGGGTGAACACTGAAGCTTTCTTT
-,15,many,TRBJ2-2,TRBV6-5,CASSLEGENTGELFF,TGTGCCAGCAGTTTGGAGGGAGAGAACACCGGGGAGCTGTTTTTT
TRBD1,15,-,TRBJ1-1,TRBV25-1,CASSEGGQGNTEAFF,TGTGCCAGCAGTGAGGGAGGACAGGGTAACACTGAAGCTTTCTTT
-,16,many,TRBJ1-5,TRBV19,CASTQVKGGRNQPQHF,TGTGCCAGTACTCAGGTGAAGGGGGGAAGAAATCAGCCCCAGCATTTT
-,15,-,TRBJ2-5,TRBV11-1,CASSLGVAAQETQYF,TGTGCCAGCAGCTTAGGGGTAGCGGCCCAAGAGACCCAGTACTTC
-,17,-,TRBJ1-5,TRBV5-6,CASSLVPTRDRNQPQHF,TGTGCCAGCAGCTTGGTCCCTACGAGGGATCGGAATCAGCCCCAGCATTTT
-,15,many,TRBJ2-2,TRBV10-3,CAIRVKSGRTGELFF,TGTGCCATCAGGGTTAAATCAGGGAGAACCGGGGAGCTGTTTTTT
TRBD1,13,many,TRBJ2-7,TRBV2,CAGRDRGTYEQYF,TGTGCCGGCCGGGACAGGGGAACCTACGAGCAGTACTTC
-,13,many,TRBJ1-2,TRBV11-2,CASSFQGDYGYTF,TGTGCCAGCAGCTTCCAGGGAGACTATGGCTACACCTTC
-,12,many,TRBJ1-1,TRBV7-9,CASSRENTEAFF,TGTGCCAGCAGCCGGGAGAACACTGAAGCTTTCTTT
-,12,-,TRBJ2-7,TRBV7-9,CAGSNGTYEQYF,TGTGCCGGCAGCAATGGGACCTACGAGCAGTACTTC
-,15,-,TRBJ1-5,TRBV24-1,CATSDSRARSQPQHF,TGTGCCACCAGTGATTCAAGGGCTCGGAGTCAGCCCCAGCATTTT
-,16,-,TRBJ2-6,TRBV5-1,CASSPPDRTGANVLTF,TGCGCCAGCAGCCCCCCGGATCGAACGGGGGCCAACGTCCTGACTTTC
-,11,many,TRBJ1-1,TRBV12-3/TRBV12-4,CASSRGTEAFF,TGTGCCAGCAGCCGGGGAACTGAAGCTTTCTTT
-,15,many,TRBJ2-7,TRBV12-3/TRBV12-4,CASSLSLGGSYEQYF,TGTGCCAGCAGTTTATCCCTGGGTGGGTCCTACGAGCAGTACTTC
-,14,-,TRBJ1-1,TRBV15,CATSRDLRVTEAFF,TGTGCCACCAGCAGAGATCTTAGAGTCACTGAAGCTTTCTTT
-,14,-,TRBJ2-2,TRBV7-2,CASSRRGNTGELFF,TGTGCCAGCAGCAGGCGGGGGAACACCGGGGAGCTGTTTTTT
-,14,many,TRBJ1-1,TRBV6-5,CASTVQGFWTEAFF,TGTGCCAGCACCGTCCAGGGATTCTGGACTGAAGCTTTCTTT
-,13,many,TRBJ2-7,TRBV7-2,CASSRLQGYEQYF,TGTGCCAGCAGCCGACTACAGGGCTACGAGCAGTACTTC
TRBD1,15,few,TRBJ2-7,TRBV15,CATSREPQGAYEQYF,TGTGCCACCAGCAGAGAACCACAGGGGGCCTACGAGCAGTACTTC
-,14,many,TRBJ2-5,TRBV9,CASSGEALGETQYF,TGTGCCAGCAGCGGTGAGGCATTGGGGGAGACCCAGTACTTC
-,15,many,TRBJ1-2,TRBV30,CAWSPGTDADYGYTF,TGTGCCTGGAGCCCCGGGACGGACGCAGACTATGGCTACACCTTC
-,14,many,TRBJ2-3,TRBV7-6,CASSLGRATDTQYF,TGTGCCAGCAGCTTAGGGAGGGCCACAGATACGCAGTATTTT
-,12,many,TRBJ1-1,TRBV6-5,CASISLGTEAFF,TGTGCCAGCATCTCTTTAGGCACTGAAGCTTTCTTT
TRBD1,14,-,TRBJ2-7,TRBV28,CASSFGTGFYEQYF,TGTGCCAGCAGTTTTGGGACAGGGTTTTACGAGCAGTACTTC
TRBD1,12,many,TRBJ1-5,TRBV10-2,CPPDRVNQPQHF,TGCCCCCCGGACAGGGTCAATCAGCCCCAGCATTTT
-,16,-,TRBJ2-3,TRBV6-5,CASSYFRLRGSDTQYF,TGTGCCAGCAGTTACTTCCGATTGCGGGGTAGCGATACGCAGTATTTT
TRBD2,19,-,TRBJ2-7,TRBV7-2,CASSLHPMTSGRLIYEQYF,TGTGCCAGCAGCCTCCACCCGATGACTAGCGGGAGACTTATCTACGAGCAGTACTTC
TRBD1,13,few,TRBJ1-1,TRBV7-3,CASSLTGTAEAFF,TGTGCCAGCAGCTTAACCGGGACAGCTGAAGCTTTCTTT
TRBD2,12,-,TRBJ2-7,TRBV10-2,CAKGLAVPEQYF,TGCGCCAAGGGACTAGCGGTACCAGAGCAGTACTTC
-,15,many,TRBJ1-1,TRBV10-3,CAISEFAGRGTEAFF,TGTGCCATCAGTGAGTTCGCAGGGAGGGGAACTGAAGCTTTCTTT
TRBD2,15,many,TRBJ2-3,TRBV7-9,CASSSREANRDTQYF,TGTGCCAGCAGCTCCCGGGAGGCCAACAGAGATACGCAGTATTTT
-,13,many,TRBJ1-5,TRBV20-1,CSATGSDYQPQHF,TGCAGTGCTACAGGATCAGATTATCAGCCCCAGCATTTT
-,15,many,TRBJ1-3,TRBV3-1,CASSQGTRSGNTIYF,TGTGCCAGCAGCCAAGGAACGCGCTCTGGAAACACCATATATTTT
TRBD1,13,many,TRBJ1-2,TRBV28,CASSQNRGLGYTF,TGTGCCAGCAGTCAGAACAGGGGGCTTGGCTACACCTTC
-,14,-,TRBJ1-6,TRBV6-5,CASSRRGYNSPLHF,TGTGCCAGCAGCCGAAGGGGGTACAATTCACCCCTCCACTTT
-,14,many,TRBJ1-5,TRBV6-5,CASSYDGPDQPQHF,TGTGCCAGCAGTTACGACGGCCCCGATCAGCCCCAGCATTTT
-,15,-,TRBJ2-7,TRBV15,CATCSARVDLYEQYF,TGTGCCACCTGCAGTGCCCGAGTGGATCTCTACGAGCAGTACTTC
-,14,few,TRBJ2-6,TRBV30,CAWRGSSGANVLTF,TGTGCCTGGCGAGGGTCCTCTGGGGCCAACGTCCTGACTTTC
TRBD1,13,many,TRBJ1-4,TRBV10-3,CATTPGTGEKLSF,TGTGCCACCACCCCCGGGACAGGAGAAAAACTGTCTTTT
-,13,-,TRBJ1-4,TRBV2,CASSGDANEKLFF,TGTGCCAGCAGCGGAGACGCTAATGAAAAACTGTTTTTT
-,13,once,TRBJ2-5,TRBV6-4,CASSDRGQVTQYF,TGTGCCAGCAGCGACCGGGGTCAGGTGACCCAGTACTTC
-,12,many,TRBJ1-1,TRBV2,CASSWDGLGAFF,TGTGCCAGCAGTTGGGACGGGCTGGGAGCTTTCTTT
-,15,many,TRBJ2-7,TRBV7-8,CASNPEGWGEHEQYF,TGTGCCAGCAACCCAGAGGGTTGGGGGGAACACGAGCAGTACTTC
-,16,many,TRBJ1-2,TRBV11-2,CASTPHPGANNYGYTF,TGTGCCAGCACCCCCCACCCAGGGGCTAATAACTATGGCTACACCTTC
-,15,-,TRBJ2-3,TRBV25-1,CASSEELTSTDTQYF,TGTGCCAGCAGTGAAGAACTAACTAGCACAGATACGCAGTATTTT
-,12,-,TRBJ1-2,TRBV2,CASSQTDYGYTF,TGTGCCAGCAGCCAGACAGACTATGGCTACACCTTT
-,14,-,TRBJ1-1,TRBV7-8,CASSYRVGNTEAFF,TGTGCCAGCAGCTACAGGGTGGGGAACACTGAAGCTTTCTTT
TRBD2,18,few,TRBJ2-3,TRBV7-9,CASSGLAGGPAPTDTQYF,TGTGCCAGCAGCGGACTAGCGGGAGGGCCGGCGCCCACAGATACGCAGTATTTT
TRBD1,14,-,TRBJ1-2,TRBV2,CASSETGGLYGYTF,TGTGCCAGCAGTGAGACAGGGGGCCTCTATGGCTACACCTTC
-,15,few,TRBJ1-5,TRBV6-5,CASSSGGGGNQPQHF,TGTGCCAGCAGCTCAGGAGGCGGCGGCAATCAGCCCCAGCATTTT
-,12,few,TRBJ2-7,TRBV20-1,CSARQVSYEQYF,TGCAGTGCTAGACAGGTCTCCTACGAGCAGTACTTC
-,15,-,TRBJ2-7,TRBV27,CARKGVGRIFYEQYF,TGTGCGAGAAAGGGCGTAGGCCGGATCTTCTACGAGCAGTACTTC
-,15,many,TRBJ2-3,TRBV20-1,CSAAPPGPGTDTQYF,TGCAGTGCTGCCCCCCCGGGACCCGGCACAGATACGCAGTATTTT
-,13,many,TRBJ1-1,TRBV5-1,CASSIGQRTEAFF,TGCGCCAGCAGCATCGGACAGAGGACTGAAGCTTTCTTT
-,14,few,TRBJ2-2,TRBV28,CASSNRVLGGELFF,TGTGCCAGCAGTAACAGGGTCCTCGGCGGGGAGCTGTTTTTT
-,19,many,TRBJ2-5,TRBV7-9,CASTPRRRGVTNNQETQYF,TGTGCCAGCACCCCCCGAAGACGCGGGGTGACAAATAACCAAGAGACCCAGTACTTC
-,12,many,TRBJ2-5,TRBV7-7,CASSFPDAPQYF,TGTGCTAGCAGCTTCCCGGACGCGCCCCAGTACTTC
TRBD1,11,many,TRBJ2-3,TRBV20-1,CSAIRQGAQYF,TGCAGTGCTATAAGACAGGGTGCGCAGTATTTT